The present TCR beta chain was sequenced within a study of T cell responses to AZD1222 COVID-19 vaccine. V shed 4 bases and J 2 bases; nucleotides not matched to a gene: 13. The germline V gene encodes CDR1 GTSNPN and CDR2 SVGIG (reference sequence). The CDR3 is 17 residues long. Regarding this clone: Its antigen remains unknown.

The method was immunoSEQ multiplex PCR; TCRdb's version includes in-frame clones alone and lacks a portion of them. In the table there are around 130,000 clones, roughly nine tenths of which are singletons. General study points: Without day 14 samples, only post-peak T cell repertoires were studied. Spike was spanned by vaccine-associated CD4 TCRs, which were dominant at 160-218 and 743-854.

The specimen comprised peripheral blood, sampled 28 days after the second AZD1222 dose. The chain employs TRBV30 and TRBJ2-1, with TRBD2 identical over 8 bases. This sequence originates from an adult who received the AZD1222 COVID-19 vaccine. The CDR3 is CAWTGGGSHGPYNEQFF. The CDR3 bases are TGTGCCTGGACTGGCGGGGGGTCGCATGGCCCCTACAATGAGCAGTTCTTC.